The 3 T cell receptor beta chains below were found in one sample sequenced in a study of cytomegalovirus exposure and HLA in healthy donors. It was with 60 Vbeta and 13 Jbeta primers that the PCR ran. Repertoires were generated with immunoSEQ multiplex PCR, while TCRdb's copy carries only in-frame clones and drops some. Of 95,000 to 150,000 clones in the sample, over 60% were seen once. Sequencing input: PBMCs. The receptors were sampled from a young woman in good health and CMV-seropositive.

In nucleotides, the CDR3 is TGTGCCAGCAGCTCAGCGGGGGGAAACACCGGGGAGCTGTTTTTT. It specifies CASSSAGGNTGELFF. The chain recombines TRBV7-2 with TRBJ2-2, with TRBD2 matching 9 bases. Germline CDR1 SGHTA, CDR2 FQGNSA. V lost 4 bases, J lost 2 bases, and 2 bases stayed unmatched. This CDR3 region has 15 residues.

V and J are TRBV28 and TRBJ1-1; TRBD1 agrees at 9 bases. CDR1 MDHEN and CDR2 SYDVKM come from the germline V gene. This CDR3 is 16 amino acids long. With 6 bases clipped from V and 1 base from J, the junction kept 9 bases outside the gene matches. In nucleotides, the CDR3 is TGTGCCAGCAGCGGGAGGGACAGGGCCCAGAACACTGAAGCTTTCTTT. Residues: CASSGRDRAQNTEAFF.

V is TRBV9 and J is TRBJ1-3; a weak D match, TRBD1 (6 bases). V was clipped by 4 bases and J by 0 bases, with 11 bases between them. Germline V CDR1 and CDR2: SGDLS, YYNGEE. The CDR3 is 15 residues long. The CDR3 protein is CASSPGQFSGNTIYF. The CDR3 DNA sequence: TGTGCCAGCAGCCCCGGACAGTTCTCTGGAAACACCATATATTTT.